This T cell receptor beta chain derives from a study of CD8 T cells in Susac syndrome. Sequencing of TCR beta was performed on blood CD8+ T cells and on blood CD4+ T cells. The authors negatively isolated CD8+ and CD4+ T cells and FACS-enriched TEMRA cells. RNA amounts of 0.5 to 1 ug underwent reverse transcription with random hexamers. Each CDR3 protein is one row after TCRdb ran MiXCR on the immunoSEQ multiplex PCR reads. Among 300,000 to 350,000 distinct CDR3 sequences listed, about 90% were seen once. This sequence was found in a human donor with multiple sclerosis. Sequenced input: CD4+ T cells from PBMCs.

The CDR3 bases are TGTGCTAGTGGTCGCGGGGGGCCCACAATTAATGAGCAGTTCTTC. Its protein is CASGRGGPTINEQFF. V gene TRBV12-5 combines with J gene TRBJ2-1; the match to TRBD2 covers 8 bases. Trimming removed 5 bases from V and 7 bases from J; junction bases left unmatched: 10. Germline V gene data show CDR1 as LGHNT and CDR2 as FRNRAP. The CDR3 extends over 15 amino acids.